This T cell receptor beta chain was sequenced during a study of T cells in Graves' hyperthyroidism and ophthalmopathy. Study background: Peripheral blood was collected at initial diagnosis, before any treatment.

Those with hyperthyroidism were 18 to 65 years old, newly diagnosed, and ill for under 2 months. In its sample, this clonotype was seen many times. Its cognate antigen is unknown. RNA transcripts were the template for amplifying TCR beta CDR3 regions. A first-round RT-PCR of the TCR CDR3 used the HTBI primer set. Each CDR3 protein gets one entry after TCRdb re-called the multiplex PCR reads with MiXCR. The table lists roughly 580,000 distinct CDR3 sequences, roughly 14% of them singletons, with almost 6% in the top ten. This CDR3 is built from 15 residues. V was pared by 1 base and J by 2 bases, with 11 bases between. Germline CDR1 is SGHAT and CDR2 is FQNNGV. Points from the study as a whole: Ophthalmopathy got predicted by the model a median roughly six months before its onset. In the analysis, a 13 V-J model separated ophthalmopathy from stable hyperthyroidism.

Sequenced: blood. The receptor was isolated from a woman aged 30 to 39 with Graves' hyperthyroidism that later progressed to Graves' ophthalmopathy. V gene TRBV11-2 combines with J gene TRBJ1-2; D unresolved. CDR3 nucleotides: TGTGCCAGCAGCTTAGTGAGGAATACAAACTATGGCTACACCTTC. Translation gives CASSLVRNTNYGYTF.